This TCR beta chain emerged from a study of blood T cell repertoires in COVID-19. Study details: From the United States, Italy and Spain came samples of acute and convalescent COVID-19.

Authors' processing steps: From reference gene primer amplification, estimates of nucleated cell counts were derived. The table came from immunoSEQ multiplex PCR; TCRdb's copy has only in-frame clones and leaves some out. From that table come the V and J calls and clone size; the DNA was used to work out D and trimming. The sample yields some 240,000 clones, roughly 90% seen once. Germline loops: CDR1 LNHDA, CDR2 SQIVND (reference sequence). The CDR3 sequence is 16 residues long. The V end was cut by 3 bases, the J end by 5 bases, with 18 bases between. The source of this sequence is a man in his 60s who had recovered from COVID-19. The sequenced material came from peripheral blood. This chain uses TRBV19 with TRBJ2-3, with a possible D match to TRBD1 (7 bases). CDR3 amino acids: CASSMAANQGGDTQYF. In DNA, the CDR3 is TGTGCCAGTAGTATGGCGGCAAATCAGGGGGGAGATACGCAGTATTTT.